This TCR beta chain was captured by sequencing in a study of blood T cell repertoires in COVID-19 (dated by TCRdb to the early 2020s). In the study overall: Samples covering the acute and convalescent phases of COVID-19 were provided by collaborators in the United States, Italy and Spain. The prospective study material was composed of cDNA or gDNA derived from T cells, B-cell-depleted T cells, or PBMCs. Subjects who had been exposed to COVID-19, were actively infected with it, or had recovered from it provided the deeply sampled blood TCRbeta repertoires that made up the dataset. A freely available public database, intended as a resource for researchers studying the immune response to SARS-CoV-2, is where the repertoires were released. The samples were drawn from the first 160 participants of the ongoing ImmuneRACE study and from some 1,300 subjects provided by 6 global collaborators. Nearly every sample came with metadata listing a de-identified subject ID, COVID-19 status, age in years and sex. Where available, HLA class I and class II types were taken from metadata supplied by the sample provider and were not determined by assay-based typing.

TCRbeta CDR3 regions were amplified from genomic DNA by means of the immunoSEQ Assay, a bias-controlled multiplex PCR. The authors' analysis ran thus. Within the assay, amplification of reference gene primers was used to estimate how many nucleated cells each sample contained. To quantify the absolute abundance of each unique TCRbeta CDR3 rearrangement, sequence reads were collapsed and filtered. Productive Simpson clonality was computed per sample as the square root of Simpson's diversity index over productive rearrangements. TCRdb's version of the immuneACCESS table is confined to in-frame rearrangements and falls short of the full clone set. An unresolved V gene accounts for under half of the shortfall where checked; the remainder is of unknown origin. The DNA gave D and trimming, while V, J and clone size come from that table. The sample contains 120,000 or so clones, 85% to 90% of them found a single time. Approximately 7.2% of the sample goes to the ten largest clones.

A second Seattle source provided samples from volunteer blood donors who had recovered from COVID-19. Each collaborating institution followed its own protocols to collect whole blood in K2EDTA tubes. For TCRbeta analysis, collaborator samples were shipped as frozen whole blood, as isolated PBMCs, or as DNA extracted from either sample type. A note on this clone: Which antigen it targets is not known. Per-base qualities were not stored, and no clone one base away is much larger.

The paper's findings and limits, for the study overall: The amount of clinical and demographic metadata varied by source and participant and was provided uncurated.

V loses 0 bases at its end and J loses 2 bases; junction bases beyond the gene matches: 5. From a lookup of the germline V gene (reference sequence), CDR1 and CDR2 are SGHNT and YYREEE. There are 16 amino acids in the CDR3, from cysteine to phenylalanine inclusive. Just the 48-base CDR3 DNA is kept, in frame starting at base 1. Sequencing was done on a sample of peripheral blood. The chain is encoded by TRBV5-4 joined to TRBJ1-2, with 9 middle bases fitting TRBD1. This clonotype originated in a man between 65 and 85 years old who had recovered from COVID-19. The CDR3 protein: CASSLGGQGANYGYTF. The nucleotide sequence is TGTGCCAGCAGCTTGGGGGGACAGGGAGCCAACTATGGCTACACCTTC.